Shown below are 19 T cell receptor beta chains from a single sample sequenced in a study of T cell repertoires in cytomegalovirus infection. Which antigens these TCRs recognize remains unknown. TCRdb reprocessed the reads with MiXCR, giving one entry per CDR3 protein. The data contain approximately 590,000 distinct CDR3 sequences, almost 40% of them singletons. This specimen was cultured PBMCs, taken from culture after CMV antigen stimulation. These receptors originate from a human donor in good health (CMV status not recorded). Some clones in this sample may be carry-over from other donors' samples.

The chain couples TRBV20-1 to TRBJ2-3; 7 nucleotides line up with TRBD2. The germline V gene has CDR1 DFQATT and CDR2 SNEGSKA (reference sequence). Trimming took 4 bases from V and 1 from J; bases not matched to a gene: 5. This CDR3 region has 14 residues. DNA for the CDR3: TGCAGTGCTAAGAGCGGGACCGGCACAGATACGCAGTATTTT. It specifies CSAKSGTGTDTQYF.

The chain is built from TRBV5-1 and TRBJ2-7; the D is unclear. Looked up from germline, CDR1 is SGHRS and CDR2 is YFSETQ. The CDR3 is 13 amino acids. V lost 2 bases and J 7 bases, leaving 13 bases between the germline ends. The CDR3 is CASSLNERVEQYF. The CDR3 coding sequence is TGCGCCAGCAGCTTAAACGAACGCGTGGAGCAGTACTTC.

The chain carries TRBV5-5 and TRBJ2-5; 9 bases align to TRBD2. From germline, CDR1 is SGHKS and CDR2 YYEKEE (reference sequence). This CDR3 comprises 19 residues. The junction had 21 bases not matched to a gene; V was cut back by 4 bases and J by 5 bases. The CDR3: CASSTKRLAALSWGETQYF. The CDR3 coding sequence is TGTGCCAGCAGCACGAAAAGACTAGCGGCCTTATCTTGGGGTGAGACCCAGTACTTC.

This clonotype appeared a single time. This chain links TRBV12-5 with TRBJ2-3; maybe TRBD2 (6 bases). Per the germline V gene, CDR1 is LGHNT and CDR2 is FRNRAP. The CDR3 has 15 amino acids. V was clipped by 6 bases and J by 3 bases, with 16 bases between them. The DNA of the CDR3 is TGTGCTAGTGGCCCCGCCTTAGCGGTTACAGATACGCAGTATTTT. Translated, it gives CASGPALAVTDTQYF.

The gene calls are TRBV12-3 or TRBV12-4 and TRBJ1-1, with D perhaps matching TRBD1 (5 bases). The V end lost 6 bases, the J end lost 5 bases, and 16 bases lay between the germline ends. The CDR3 length is 14 residues. CDR3 sequence reads: CASSPGPEGTEAFF. CDR3 in DNA: TGTGCCAGCAGCCCAGGACCCGAGGGGACTGAAGCTTTCTTT.

In this sample, this clonotype turned up a few times. The genes are TRBV6-1 and TRBJ2-6; 9 nucleotides agree with TRBD1. The junction had 5 bases not matched to a gene; V was cut back by 6 bases and J by 11 bases. This CDR3 has 13 residues. The germline CDR1 and CDR2 sequences are MNHNS and SASEGT. As DNA, the CDR3 is TGTGCCAGCAGGCGGACAGGGGTCGACGTCCTGACTTTC. Its translation: CASRRTGVDVLTF.

The genes are TRBV19 and TRBJ2-1; D gene ambiguous. The CDR3 length is 13 residues. Germline values: CDR1 LNHDA, CDR2 SQIVND (reference sequence). Trimming left V 6 bases short and J 9 bases short, with 15 bases between. The CDR3 loop is CASSRHLLSEQFF. The DNA of the CDR3 is TGTGCCAGTAGCCGTCACTTGCTCAGTGAGCAGTTCTTC.

This clonotype was observed a few times. This sequence joins TRBV7-2 and TRBJ2-7; 12 bases are a match to TRBD2. Germline trimming cut 4 bases from V and 3 bases from J; bases unmatched to any gene: 1. Germline V gives CDR1 SGHTA, CDR2 FQGNSA. The CDR3 totals 14 residues. The CDR3 reads CASSWTSGDYEQYF. The CDR3 DNA reads as TGTGCCAGCAGCTGGACTAGCGGGGACTACGAGCAGTACTTC. Full variable domain (rest looked up from reference TRBV7-2 and TRBJ2-7): GAGVSQSPSNKVTEKGKDVELRCDPISGHTALYWYRQSLGQGLEFLIYFQGNSAPDKSGLPSDRFSAERTGGSVSTLTIQRTQQEDSAVYLCASSWTSGDYEQYFGPGTRLTVT.

The chain couples TRBV7-2 to TRBJ2-3; D is undetermined. The V and J ends lost 8 bases and 2 bases respectively, with 17 bases between them. CDR1 SGHTA and CDR2 FQGNSA come from the germline V gene. The CDR3 runs to 15 residues. The CDR3, as DNA: TGTGCCAGCGGATCTAGGGCCTCAGACACAGATACGCAGTATTTT. It specifies CASGSRASDTDTQYF. Using reference TRBV7-2 and TRBJ2-3 for the parts outside the CDR3, the full variable domain is GAGVSQSPSNKVTEKGKDVELRCDPISGHTALYWYRQSLGQGLEFLIYFQGNSAPDKSGLPSDRFSAERTGGSVSTLTIQRTQQEDSAVYLCASGSRASDTDTQYFGPGTRLTVL.

This clonotype occurred a few times. The V and J genes are TRBV7-9 and TRBJ2-4, with a possible D match to TRBD1 (6 bases). The CDR3 length is 15 residues. V lost 2 bases and J lost 8, with 16 bases in between. Germline-derived CDR1 and CDR2 are SEHNR and FQNEAQ (reference sequence). In DNA, the CDR3 is TGTGCCAGCAGCTTAACTACCGGGAAGGGGGACATTCAGTACTTC. Residues: CASSLTTGKGDIQYF. Using reference TRBV7-9 and TRBJ2-4 for the parts outside the CDR3, the full variable domain is DTGVSQNPRHKITKRGQNVTFRCDPISEHNRLYWYRQTLGQGPEFLTYFQNEAQLEKSRLLSDRFSAERPKGSFSTLEIQRTEQGDSAMYLCASSLTTGKGDIQYFGAGTRLSVL.

The V gene is TRBV7-9, the J gene TRBJ2-1, with 7 bases fitting TRBD1. The CDR3 contains 16 residues. Germline V CDR1 and CDR2: SEHNR, FQNEAQ (reference sequence). V was clipped by 5 bases and J by 6 bases; unmatched bases: 13. The CDR3 region has the DNA TGTGCCAGCAGCGCGTCGACAGGGAGTCGTAGCAATGAGCAGTTCTTC. It translates to CASSASTGSRSNEQFF.

The V call is TRBV6-5, the J call TRBJ2-3; 10 bases map to TRBD2. The germline V gene encodes CDR1 MNHEY and CDR2 SVGAGI. This CDR3 spans 18 amino acids. V lost 0 bases to trimming and J lost 2 bases; unmatched junction nucleotides: 8. In DNA, the CDR3 is TGTGCCAGCAGTTACTCGTCGGGTACTAGCGGGATCACAGATACGCAGTATTTT. This gives the protein CASSYSSGTSGITDTQYF.

The chain carries TRBV4-1 and TRBJ2-7; no reliable D call. Germline CDR1 reads MGHRA; CDR2 reads YSYEKL. The CDR3 runs 15 residues. V was trimmed by 2 bases and J by 0 bases, leaving 11 bases between them. CDR3 DNA sequence: TGCGCCAGCAGCCAATTGAACAGCCCCTCCTACGAGCAGTACTTC. It codes for CASSQLNSPSYEQYF.

This clonotype came up a few times. The rearrangement uses TRBV7-9 and TRBJ1-4; tentative D call: TRBD1 (5 bases). The CDR3 runs to 14 residues. Germline V CDR1 and CDR2: SEHNR, FQNEAQ (reference sequence). The V end lost 1 base, the J end lost 15 bases, and 18 bases lay between the germline ends. The CDR3 coding sequence is TGTGCCAGCAGCTTAGGGGGGTTCTCCTCTGCGGTGTTTTTT. Amino acid sequence: CASSLGGFSSAVFF.

V and J are TRBV30 and TRBJ1-2, with 8 bases that match TRBD1. CDR1 and CDR2 (germline): GTSNPN, SVGIG (reference sequence). The CDR3 sequence is 14 residues long. Losses at the gene ends were 1 base for V and 4 bases for J; bases not matched to a gene: 5. CDR3 amino acids: CAWSGDRGSYGYTF. As DNA, the CDR3 is TGTGCCTGGAGTGGAGACAGGGGCAGCTATGGCTACACCTTC.

In regard to this clonotype: The missing conserved phenylalanine or tryptophan at the end of this CDR3 makes a read error likely. This chain links TRBV6-8 with TRBJ1-2, with TRBD1 as a possible D gene (5 bases). The V gene lost 4 bases and the J gene lost 8 bases, with 14 bases spanning the gap. The germline gives CDR1 MNHGY, CDR2 SAAAGT. CDR3 length: 13 residues. As DNA, the CDR3 is TGTGCCAGCAGTTCGGGACCGAGCCGAGGCTACACCTAC. This sequence encodes CASSSGPSRGYTY.

The chain couples TRBV19 to TRBJ2-1; the D gene is possibly TRBD2 (6 bases). Germline assignment: CDR1 LNHDA and CDR2 SQIVND (reference sequence). Between the trimmed V and J ends, which lost 9 bases and 0 bases, there was a span of 12 bases. The CDR3 loop spans 14 amino acids. CDR3 nucleotides: TGTGCCAGCCGGGACTTGAGCTCCTACAATGAGCAGTTCTTC. The encoded protein is CASRDLSSYNEQFF.

The count of this clonotype is one. The J gene is TRBJ2-3, the V gene TRBV20-1, with D possibly matching TRBD1 (6 bases). The CDR3 is made up of 16 amino acids. Germline CDR1 reads DFQATT; CDR2 reads SNEGSKA (reference sequence). Trimming took 1 base from V and 2 from J, leaving 16 bases between them. DNA of the CDR3: TGCAGTGCTAGAGCTCCAAGGGGGACAAACACAGATACGCAGTATTTT. As protein: CSARAPRGTNTDTQYF.

The chain is built from TRBV7-4 and TRBJ2-2; D is ambiguous. With 0 bases removed from V and 7 bases from J, the gap between germline ends came to 12 bases. Germline values: CDR1 SGHVT, CDR2 SQSDAQ. CDR3 length: 15 residues. CDR3 DNA: TGTGCCAGCAGCTTAGCGGTTGGCAACGGCGGGGAGCTGTTTTTT. It is translated as CASSLAVGNGGELFF.